The 23 T cell receptor beta chains in this list originate from one sample, sequenced in a study of shared clonotypes between healthy human individuals. Sequencing used immunoSEQ multiplex PCR; TCRdb keeps in-frame clones, though not all of them. This sample has about 1.9 million clones, with just over 90% found just once. Naivety among CD8 cells was defined by CD45RO negativity and positive CCR7 selection, thereby excluding terminally differentiated effector memory CD45RA+ cells. Sequencing was carried out using naive CD8+ T cells from PBMCs. These receptors originate from a man aged 18 to 35 in good health. Some clones in this sample may be carry-over from other donors' samples.

The gene calls are TRBV19 and TRBJ1-5, with TRBD1 as a possible D gene (6 bases). The V gene lost 3 bases and the J gene lost 0 bases, with 15 bases spanning the gap. This CDR3 region has 17 residues. Per the germline V gene, CDR1 is LNHDA and CDR2 is SQIVND (reference sequence). CDR3 loop: CASSIWGPGDSNQPQHF. CDR3 bases: TGTGCCAGTAGTATTTGGGGGCCGGGAGATAGCAATCAGCCCCAGCATTTT.

CDR3 DNA sequence: TGCGCCAGCAGCCCGATCGACAGGGGGATGTGGGGCACCGGGGAGCTGTTTTTT. As protein: CASSPIDRGMWGTGELFF. The rearrangement links TRBV4-1 to TRBJ2-2; 9 nucleotides agree with TRBD1. CDR1 is MGHRA, CDR2 YSYEKL, per germline. The length of the CDR3 is 18 residues. Unmatched junction bases numbered 13, after V lost 4 bases and J lost 4 bases.

V usage is TRBV6-4 and J usage is TRBJ2-2; unclear D gene. The CDR3 consists of 11 residues. Germline loops: CDR1 MRHNA, CDR2 SNTAGT. V lost 7 bases to trimming and J lost 7 bases, with 7 bases between them. The CDR3 loop is CASKSGGELFF. For the CDR3, the DNA is TGTGCCAGCAAGAGTGGCGGGGAGCTGTTTTTT.

The chain carries TRBV11-2 and TRBJ2-6; no reliable D call. V dropped 4 bases and J dropped 0 bases, with 16 bases sitting between them. Germline V gene sequence: CDR1 SGHAT, CDR2 FQNNGV. This CDR3 spans 18 amino acids. The CDR3 loop is CASSSPYSTPSGANVLTF. In DNA, the CDR3 is TGTGCCAGCAGCTCACCCTACTCCACCCCCTCTGGGGCCAACGTCCTGACTTTC.

With regard to this clone: This same CDR3 is encoded by further DNA sequences in the sample. The gene calls are TRBV7-8 and TRBJ2-7, with 11 bases lining up with TRBD1. V shed 5 bases, J shed 6 bases, and the junction held 6 bases outside the gene matches. Germline lookup yields CDR1 SGHVS and CDR2 FQNEAQ. The CDR3 runs 14 residues. CDR3 sequence: CASSLGQGAGEQYF. The CDR3 DNA sequence: TGTGCCAGCAGCCTCGGACAGGGGGCGGGCGAGCAGTACTTC. Drawing the rest from reference TRBV7-8 and TRBJ2-7, the complete variable domain is GAGVSQSPRYKVAKRGQDVALRCDPISGHVSLFWYQQALGQGPEFLTYFQNEAQLDKSGLPSDRFFAERPEGSVSTLKIQRTQQEDSAVYLCASSLGQGAGEQYFGPGTRLTVT.

This clone was observed once. Additional DNA sequences in this sample encode the identical CDR3. The V call is TRBV9, the J call TRBJ2-7; TRBD2 matches at 11 bases. V lost 5 bases, J lost 6 bases, and 7 bases stayed unmatched. The germline CDR1 and CDR2 sequences are SGDLS and YYNGEE. There are 14 residues in the CDR3. The CDR3 sequence is CASSVSGRAIEQYF. The CDR3 DNA sequence: TGTGCCAGCAGTGTTAGCGGGAGGGCCATCGAGCAGTACTTC.

CDR3 coding DNA: TGTGCCAGTAGAGGACAGGGGCGAGACACTGAAGCTTTCTTT. It codes for CASRGQGRDTEAFF. The chain carries TRBV19 and TRBJ1-1, with 9 bases that match TRBD1. V lost 6 bases, J lost 3 bases, and 5 bases stayed unmatched. This CDR3 spans 14 amino acids. Germline assignment: CDR1 LNHDA and CDR2 SQIVND (reference sequence).

The chain has TRBV6-6 and TRBJ2-7; D not certain. Trimming left V 2 bases short and J 0 bases short, with 11 bases between. The CDR3 extends over 15 amino acids. CDR1 and CDR2 from the germline V gene are MNHNY and SVGAGI (reference sequence). CDR3 in DNA: TGTGCCAGCAGTTACCCGACCACCAGCTCCTACGAGCAGTACTTC. Protein product: CASSYPTTSSYEQYF.

This rearrangement joins TRBV13 to TRBJ2-1; 7 nucleotides match TRBD1. Unmatched junction bases numbered 6, after V lost 4 bases and J lost 3 bases. Germline V gene data show CDR1 as PRHDT and CDR2 as FYEKMQ (reference sequence). The length of the CDR3 is 15 residues. Written as DNA, the CDR3 is TGTGCCAGCAGCTCCACACAGGGGAACTACAATGAGCAGTTCTTC. This translates into CASSSTQGNYNEQFF.

The chain carries TRBV9 and TRBJ2-7; D ambiguous. From germline, CDR1 is SGDLS and CDR2 YYNGEE. V lost 1 base to trimming and J lost 0 bases, with 11 bases between them. CDR3 length equals 15 residues. In DNA, the CDR3 is TGTGCCAGCAGCGTATCCCCCGGCAGCTCCTACGAGCAGTACTTC. Protein product: CASSVSPGSSYEQYF.

The chain has TRBV5-1 and TRBJ1-5, with 7 bases fitting TRBD1. Trimming at V came to 4 bases and at J to 4 bases, leaving 11 bases not matched to a gene. This CDR3 comprises 16 residues. CDR1 SGHRS and CDR2 YFSETQ come from the germline V gene. CDR3 sequence: CASSPTPTGTNQPQHF. The DNA of the CDR3 is TGCGCCAGCAGCCCTACGCCGACAGGGACAAATCAGCCCCAGCATTTT.

The chain recombines TRBV6-1 with TRBJ2-7; the match to TRBD1 covers 9 bases. This CDR3 region has 15 residues. Trimming cost V 6 bases and J 0 bases; bases outside gene matches: 6. Per the germline V gene, CDR1 is MNHNS and CDR2 is SASEGT. CDR3 DNA: TGTGCCAGCAGGACCGGACAGGGGAGCTCCTACGAGCAGTACTTC. As protein: CASRTGQGSSYEQYF.

The genes are TRBV27 and TRBJ2-1; D ambiguous. With 6 bases removed from V and 1 base from J, the gap between germline ends came to 7 bases. Per germline, CDR1 MNHEY and CDR2 SMNVEV (reference sequence). The CDR3 is made up of 13 amino acids. CDR3 DNA: TGTGCCAGCAGCCAAACATCCTACAATGAGCAGTTCTTC. Protein product: CASSQTSYNEQFF.

The chain employs TRBV6-5 and TRBJ2-7; possible D gene TRBD2, 5 bases. Trimming stripped 2 bases from V and 0 bases from J, with 11 bases between. Germline V lookup: CDR1 MNHEY, CDR2 SVGAGI. CDR3 size: 15 residues. In DNA, the CDR3 is TGTGCCAGCAGTTACGGTGCCGGGATCTCCTACGAGCAGTACTTC. Translated: CASSYGAGISYEQYF.

In this sample, this clone turned up once. The rearrangement uses TRBV13 and TRBJ2-1, with D tentatively TRBD2 (6 bases). Per the germline V gene, CDR1 is PRHDT and CDR2 is FYEKMQ (reference sequence). CDR3 length: 14 amino acids. The V and J ends lost 6 bases and 3 bases respectively, with 12 bases between them. In nucleotides, the CDR3 is TGTGCCAGCAGATGGGGGGTCAGCTACAATGAGCAGTTCTTC. It encodes CASRWGVSYNEQFF.

DNA of the CDR3: TGCGCCAGCAGCCCGCGATCTACAGGAGTACAAGAGACCCAGTACTTC. It translates to CASSPRSTGVQETQYF. This chain uses TRBV4-1 with TRBJ2-5, with TRBD1 as a possible D gene (5 bases). Trimming shortened V by 4 bases and J by 2 bases, and 17 bases separated the two germline ends. The CDR3 covers 16 residues. The germline V gene encodes CDR1 MGHRA and CDR2 YSYEKL.

V and J are TRBV9 and TRBJ2-5; D remains unclear. Deletions cut 1 base from V and 4 bases from J, with 17 bases between. Germline V lookup: CDR1 SGDLS, CDR2 YYNGEE. The CDR3 extends over 16 amino acids. DNA for the CDR3: TGTGCCAGCAGCGTACCCCCGGCCGAGTGGGGAGAGACCCAGTACTTC. Protein product: CASSVPPAEWGETQYF. The full variable domain, with the rest looked up from reference TRBV9 and TRBJ2-5, is DSGVTQTPKHLITATGQRVTLRCSPRSGDLSVYWYQQSLDQGLQFLIQYYNGEERAKGNILERFSAQQFPDLHSELNLSSLELGDSALYFCASSVPPAEWGETQYFGPGTRLLVL.

J is TRBJ1-1 and V is TRBV19; no firm D call. The CDR3 extends over 14 amino acids. The V gene lost 0 bases and the J gene lost 5 bases, with 10 bases spanning the gap. Looked up from germline, CDR1 is LNHDA and CDR2 is SQIVND (reference sequence). CDR3 coding DNA: TGTGCCAGTAGTATAGACGAGGGTCGGACTGAAGCTTTCTTT. Encoded protein: CASSIDEGRTEAFF.

The chain recombines TRBV28 with TRBJ2-5, with D possibly being TRBD2 (6 bases). The closer fit of TRBJ2-7 to the DNA end suggests the J call may be wrong. The germline V gene has CDR1 MDHEN and CDR2 SYDVKM. CDR3 length equals 14 residues. CDR3 protein: CASSPPGESDEQYF. The CDR3 DNA sequence: TGTGCCAGCAGCCCCCCGGGAGAGTCGGACGAGCAGTACTTC.

The chain combines TRBV6-5 with TRBJ1-4; TRBD1 matches 7 bases. Per germline, CDR1 MNHEY and CDR2 SVGAGI. The J segment lost 5 bases and the V segment lost 1 base, leaving 4 bases of the junction unmatched. The CDR3 totals 15 residues. The CDR3 sequence is CASSYFPDRNEKLFF. In DNA, the CDR3 is TGTGCCAGCAGTTACTTCCCGGACAGGAATGAAAAACTGTTTTTT.

The chain couples TRBV4-3 to TRBJ1-1; D not certain. Between the trimmed V and J ends, which lost 0 bases and 7 bases, there was a span of 9 bases. Looked up from germline, CDR1 is LGHNA and CDR2 is YSLEER. The CDR3 has 13 amino acids. The CDR3 spells CASSQDHSREAFF. CDR3 nucleotides: TGCGCCAGCAGCCAAGATCACAGCCGTGAAGCTTTCTTT.

The chain recombines TRBV14 with TRBJ1-2; D is possibly TRBD1 (5 bases). Trimming shortened V by 1 base and J by 0 bases, and 15 bases separated the two germline ends. Germline V gene sequence: CDR1 SGHDN, CDR2 FVKESK. The CDR3 loop spans 17 amino acids. The chain's CDR3 is CASSQVFREATNYGYTF. CDR3 DNA sequence: TGTGCCAGCAGCCAAGTTTTCAGGGAGGCTACTAACTATGGCTACACCTTC.

The V and J genes are TRBV4-1 and TRBJ1-5; D not certain. This CDR3 is built from 16 residues. Trimming pared 1 base from V and 2 bases from J, leaving 12 bases between. The germline CDR1 and CDR2 sequences are MGHRA and YSYEKL. CDR3 amino acids: CASSQVSHDGNQPQHF. The CDR3 DNA reads as TGCGCCAGCAGCCAAGTTAGTCACGATGGCAATCAGCCCCAGCATTTT.